This is a list of T cell receptor beta chains from one sample in a study of cytomegalovirus exposure and HLA in healthy donors. Profiled with immunoSEQ multiplex PCR; TCRdb holds only in-frame clones, not every one. The sample lists 100,000 or so clones, around three quarters seen once, with roughly 2.7% in the top ten. Sequenced: PBMCs. These receptors were collected from a female donor in good health and CMV-seronegative. Both conserved end residues are trimmed from each CDR3.

j_call v_call cdr3_aa
TRBJ1-3 TRBV2 ASRRRETGNTIY
TRBJ2-7 TRBV5-1 ASSPPGAIYEQY
TRBJ2-7 TRBV2 ARGGQSSYEQY
TRBJ1-2 TRBV19 ATWLETGNGYT
TRBJ1-2 TRBV4-2 ASSQDSRQPSGYT
TRBJ1-4 TRBV5-4 ASSITGGEGEKLF
TRBJ1-2 TRBV29-1 SVQQGPHGYT
TRBJ2-7 TRBV5-1 ASSSPGRGNEQY
TRBJ1-4 TRBV6-1 ASSETGPTNEKLF
TRBJ2-7 TRBV11-2 ASSPDRPYEQY
TRBJ1-3 TRBV30 AWSSGTGTRGFSGNTIY
TRBJ2-3 TRBV9 ASSVLQGSDTQY
TRBJ1-5 TRBV19 ASSRGGINQPQH
TRBJ1-1 TRBV30 AWSSGTPGTEAF
TRBJ2-1 TRBV9 ASSEVVAGEQF
TRBJ2-3 TRBV4-2 ASSQGDYLTDTQY
TRBJ2-5 TRBV18 ASSLGTSLTETQY
TRBJ2-7 TRBV7-2 ASSFLAGGPNEQY
TRBJ2-1 TRBV7-9 ASSLIVDSVYNEQF
TRBJ2-7 TRBV9 ASSVASGFAYEQY
TRBJ2-3 TRBV12-2 ASRLLARGRTDTQY
TRBJ2-4 TRBV2 ASSDYRGYEAKNIQY
TRBJ2-3 TRBV27 ASSLERGYTDTQY
TRBJ2-2 TRBV28 ASSLGHRNTGELF
TRBJ1-4 TRBV7-2 ASSPGDRDRDRNEKLF
TRBJ2-7 TRBV5-6 ASSLIPGGYEQY
TRBJ2-3 TRBV10-3 AIRTGQGYTDTQY
TRBJ1-4 TRBV10-3 ASGEGEKLF
TRBJ2-2 TRBV12-2 ASRLSRGQHGELF
TRBJ2-2 TRBV5-1 ASSFLAGDNTGELF
TRBJ2-2 TRBV12-5 ASGLVGGGTWNTGELF
TRBJ1-2 TRBV6-1 ASSDSNRVGGYT
TRBJ2-3 TRBV2 ASSENFGDSQY
TRBJ2-7 TRBV7-2 ASSLVAGQGYEQY
TRBJ2-7 TRBV7-2 ASSLGLAGGYQT
TRBJ2-1 TRBV4-1 ASSQDHSGGANEQF
TRBJ1-3 TRBV7-8 ASTARDRSSGNTIY
TRBJ1-2 TRBV7-9 ASSSKGVGQAPYT
TRBJ2-1 TRBV6-1 ASSELAGARDEQF
TRBJ1-1 TRBV2 ASTSHGGDTEAF
TRBJ1-1 TRBV19 ASSIVPQGLAEAF
TRBJ1-3 TRBV30 ALASSGNTIY